The 9 T cell receptor beta chains presented below share a single source sample, sequenced in a study of cytomegalovirus exposure and HLA in healthy donors. The PCR contained 60 Vbeta and 13 Jbeta primers. TCRdb's table, derived via immunoSEQ multiplex PCR, lists solely in-frame clones and lacks some. The profile shows just over 150,000 clones, 86% of them singletons. Sequencing input: PBMCs. Receptors were obtained from a woman aged 18-35 years in good health and CMV-seronegative.

The chain combines TRBV7-2 with TRBJ1-1; a possible D gene is TRBD1 (5 bases). Trimming took off 1 base at V and 6 bases at J, with 9 bases between the two ends. The CDR3 sequence is 13 residues long. Germline values: CDR1 SGHTA, CDR2 FQGNSA. The DNA of the CDR3 is TGTGCCAGCAGCTTAGTCCAGGGCTCTGAAGCTTTCTTT. Amino acid sequence: CASSLVQGSEAFF.

This clone showed up just a few times. The chain employs TRBV6-5 and TRBJ2-7, with D possibly TRBD2 on 6 matching bases. V lost 4 bases to trimming and J lost 4 bases, with 14 bases between them. There are 14 residues in the CDR3. Germline V CDR1 and CDR2: MNHEY, SVGAGI. The CDR3 nucleotides are TGTGCCAGCAGTTTTCGAACTAGCAGGTACGAGCAGTACTTC. Translating it yields CASSFRTSRYEQYF.

The J gene is TRBJ2-3, the V gene TRBV5-4; D is possibly TRBD2 (5 bases). Trimming removed 6 bases from V and 4 bases from J, with 6 bases in between. Germline-derived CDR1 and CDR2 are SGHNT and YYREEE (reference sequence). The CDR3 sequence is 11 residues long. The CDR3 coding sequence is TGTGCCAGCAAGGAGGCAGATACGCAGTATTTT. It translates to CASKEADTQYF.

This chain links TRBV19 with TRBJ2-7, with 8 bases identical to TRBD2. The CDR3 is 15 residues long. Germline CDR1 LNHDA, CDR2 SQIVND (reference sequence). After removal of 4 bases from V and 2 bases from J, the junction contained 7 bases not matched to a gene. This CDR3 is CASSTSGGRAYEQYF. In DNA, the CDR3 is TGTGCCAGTAGTACCTCGGGGGGGCGCGCCTACGAGCAGTACTTC.

The chain carries TRBV30 and TRBJ1-1; unclear D gene. The germline V and J ends were trimmed by 1 base and 4 bases, with 13 bases remaining between them. CDR1 is GTSNPN, CDR2 SVGIG, per germline (reference sequence). The CDR3 has 14 residues. This chain's CDR3 is CAWSGGRGITEAFF. CDR3 nucleotides: TGTGCCTGGAGTGGAGGGCGGGGAATCACTGAAGCTTTCTTT.

This chain uses TRBV2 with TRBJ2-5, with 7 positions matching TRBD1. Germline V gene sequence: CDR1 SNHLY, CDR2 FYNNEI. The J segment lost 4 bases and the V segment lost 6 bases, leaving 2 bases of the junction unmatched. This CDR3 is 12 amino acids long. The CDR3 sequence is CASRWDRETQYF. CDR3 DNA sequence: TGTGCCAGCAGGTGGGACAGAGAGACCCAGTACTTC.

This CDR3 is CASSRQGALNEQFF. In DNA form, the CDR3 reads TGTGCCAGCTCAAGACAGGGGGCCCTGAATGAGCAGTTCTTC. The chain couples TRBV18 to TRBJ2-1, with 10 bases fitting TRBD1. The CDR3 is made up of 14 amino acids. With V trimmed by 5 bases and J by 7 bases, 5 bases remained unmatched. Germline lookup yields CDR1 KGHSH and CDR2 LQKENI.

V and J are TRBV4-2 and TRBJ2-5; 13 bases match TRBD2. This CDR3 has 19 amino acids. The germline V gene encodes CDR1 LGHNA and CDR2 YNFKEQ. J was trimmed by 0 bases and V by 0 bases; bases with no gene match: 7. The CDR3 bases are TGTGCCAGCAGCCAAGATAGGGCCGGGACTAGCGGGGACCAAGAGACCCAGTACTTC. This translates into CASSQDRAGTSGDQETQYF.

The chain has TRBV11-1 and TRBJ1-1; D not certain. The V gene's germline CDR1 is SGHAT and CDR2 FQDESV (reference sequence). This CDR3 is built from 13 residues. V lost 4 bases and J 1 base, leaving 7 bases between the germline ends. CDR3 coding DNA: TGTGCCAGCAGCTCCGTCCCGAACACTGAAGCTTTCTTT. The encoded protein is CASSSVPNTEAFF.